These T cell receptor beta chains were read from a single sample in a study of T cell repertoires in cytomegalovirus infection. TCRdb analysed the reads with MiXCR anew, one entry per CDR3 protein. Of 560,000 or so distinct CDR3 sequences in the sample, about 15% were seen once. Sequencing was performed on CD8+ T cells from PBMCs. Receptors were obtained from a human donor in good health (CMV status not recorded). Some clones in this sample may be carry-over from other donors' samples. Both conserved end residues are part of each CDR3. A D gene is named only where the DNA matches it firmly. Size is omitted from some rows. Given values are once, few, many or a class for expanded clones.

TRBJ2-5,-,TRBV6-1,many,CATTGGEETQYF,TGTGCCACTACGGGCGGAGAAGAGACCCAGTACTTC
TRBJ2-1,-,TRBV6-6,-,CASSYSTGSSNEQFF,TGTGCCAGCAGTTACTCCACGGGATCCTCCAATGAGCAGTTCTTC
TRBJ1-6,TRBD1,TRBV7-2,many,CASSIGQGGSPLHF,TGTGCCAGCAGCATAGGACAGGGGGGTTCACCCCTCCACTTT
TRBJ1-2,-,TRBV6-5,few,CASSLTRNYGYTF,TGTGCCAGCAGTTTGACTCGTAACTATGGCTACACCTTC
TRBJ2-2,-,TRBV30,many,CAWTLTGELFF,TGTGCCTGGACTCTCACCGGGGAGCTGTTTTTT
TRBJ2-7,-,TRBV6-2/TRBV6-3,many,CASSGTSYEQYF,TGTGCCAGCAGTGGGACCTCCTACGAGCAGTACTTC
TRBJ2-3,-,TRBV27,many,CASSFGADTQYF,TGTGCCAGCAGTTTTGGGGCAGATACGCAGTATTTT
TRBJ1-1,-,TRBV6-5,many,CASSTPRGTEAFF,TGTGCCAGCAGTACCCCCCGGGGGACTGAAGCTTTCTTT
TRBJ2-1,TRBD2,TRBV6-1,many,CASRERAGAYNEQFF,TGTGCCAGCAGGGAGAGAGCGGGGGCCTACAATGAGCAGTTCTTC
TRBJ2-7,TRBD1,TRBV7-3,many,CASSLDRGSEQYF,TGTGCCAGCAGCCTGGACAGGGGTAGCGAGCAGTACTTC
TRBJ2-2,-,TRBV19,few,CASSIGLYTGELFF,TGTGCCAGTAGTATCGGGCTATACACCGGGGAGCTGTTTTTT
TRBJ2-3,-,TRBV29-1,-,CSVGGTSTDTQYF,TGCAGCGTTGGTGGTACTAGCACAGATACGCAGTATTTT
TRBJ2-1,-,TRBV11-2,-,CASSLGYLSSYNDQFF,TGTGCAAGCAGCTTAGGTTACCTGAGCTCCTACAATGATCAGTTCTTC
TRBJ2-1,-,TRBV11-2,many,CASSLAGTNEQFF,TGTGCCAGCAGCTTAGCTGGGACCAATGAGCAGTTCTTC
TRBJ2-5,TRBD1,TRBV6-5,many,CASSYAQGVRETQYF,TGTGCCAGCAGTTATGCCCAGGGGGTGAGGGAGACCCAGTACTTC
TRBJ2-7,TRBD1,TRBV15,-,CATSHRGLEQYF,TGTGCCACCTCTCACAGGGGGCTCGAGCAGTACTTC
TRBJ2-3,TRBD2,TRBV27,many,CASSSSVSGEEDTQYF,TGTGCCAGCAGTTCCAGTGTTAGCGGGGAGGAAGATACGCAGTATTTT
TRBJ1-1,-,TRBV6-5,many,CASSDRQNTEAFF,TGTGCCAGCAGTGACAGACAGAACACTGAAGCTTTCTTT
TRBJ1-2,-,TRBV7-2,many,CASSFEGLYGYTF,TGTGCCAGCAGCTTCGAAGGGCTCTATGGCTACACCTTC
TRBJ2-7,TRBD1,TRBV18,-,CASSSRTGATSYEQYF,TGTGCCAGCTCCTCCCGGACAGGAGCCACCTCCTACGAGCAGTACTTC
TRBJ1-5,TRBD1,TRBV19,many,CASSSLGGPVYNQPQHF,TGTGCCAGTAGTTCCCTAGGGGGCCCCGTTTACAATCAGCCCCAGCATTTT
TRBJ1-1,TRBD1,TRBV12-3/TRBV12-4,many,CASSPGTGGYTEAFF,TGTGCCAGCAGTCCTGGGACAGGGGGTTACACTGAAGCTTTCTTT
TRBJ2-5,TRBD2,TRBV14,few,CASSQGLAGRETQYF,TGTGCCAGCAGCCAGGGACTAGCGGGAAGAGAGACCCAGTACTTC
TRBJ1-1,-,TRBV4-1,-,CASSQGEDEAFF,TGCGCCAGCAGCCAAGGGGAAGATGAAGCTTTCTTT
TRBJ1-1,TRBD1,TRBV28,few,CAISQGQGGEAFF,TGTGCCATCTCACAGGGACAGGGAGGTGAAGCTTTCTTT
TRBJ2-3,TRBD2,TRBV27,-,CASSLGTSGVDTQYF,TGTGCCAGCAGTTTAGGGACTAGCGGTGTGGATACGCAGTATTTT
TRBJ1-1,-,TRBV9,-,CASSVEEGYTEMNTEAFF,TGTGCCAGCAGCGTAGAGGAGGGCTACACGGAAATGAACACTGAAGCTTTCTTT
TRBJ2-1,-,TRBV7-9,few,CASSSSFNEQFF,TGTGCCAGCAGCTCCTCATTCAATGAGCAGTTCTTC
TRBJ2-5,-,TRBV20-1,few,CSATGVWRETQYF,TGCAGTGCTACAGGGGTTTGGCGAGAGACCCAGTACTTC
TRBJ2-1,-,TRBV7-9,many,CASDRLADEQFF,TGTGCCAGTGATCGCTTAGCGGATGAGCAGTTCTTC
TRBJ1-1,TRBD1,TRBV10-2,many,CASSWSTGDTEAFF,TGCGCCAGCAGTTGGTCGACAGGGGACACTGAAGCTTTCTTT
TRBJ2-1,TRBD1,TRBV11-3,-,CASSLRTGGGYNEQFF,TGTGCCAGCAGCTTGAGGACAGGGGGGGGGTACAATGAGCAGTTCTTC
TRBJ1-5,-,TRBV3-1,-,CASSQGKNQPQHF,TGTGCCAGCAGCCAAGGCAAGAATCAGCCCCAGCATTTT
TRBJ1-1,-,TRBV20-1,-,CSTRPVHRSGATTEAFF,TGCAGTACTAGACCAGTACACCGTTCGGGGGCGACGACTGAAGCTTTCTTT
TRBJ2-7,-,TRBV2,-,CAGRGFRYEQYF,TGTGCCGGCCGGGGGTTCAGGTACGAGCAGTACTTC
TRBJ2-7,-,TRBV4-1,many,CASSQDAQGMYEQYF,TGCGCCAGCAGCCAAGATGCGCAGGGAATGTACGAGCAGTACTTC
TRBJ2-7,-,TRBV15,few,CATSREDGNYEQYF,TGTGCCACCAGCAGAGAGGATGGGAACTACGAGCAGTACTTC
TRBJ2-2,-,TRBV7-6,-,CASSRPTESTGELFF,TGTGCCAGCAGCCGGCCGACAGAATCCACCGGGGAGCTGTTTTTT
TRBJ2-7,-,TRBV7-6,many,CASSLKGSYEQYF,TGTGCCAGCAGCTTAAAGGGGTCCTACGAGCAGTACTTC
TRBJ1-2,-,TRBV12-3/TRBV12-4,many,CASSYSRGGLDYGYTF,TGTGCCAGCAGTTACTCCAGAGGGGGGTTAGACTATGGCTACACCTTC
TRBJ2-7,-,TRBV11-2,many,CASSLPRGLYEQYF,TGTGCCAGCAGCTTACCACGGGGACTCTACGAGCAGTACTTC
TRBJ1-2,-,TRBV7-8,many,CASSLASGQYGYTF,TGTGCCAGCAGCTTAGCTAGCGGGCAGTATGGCTACACCTTC
TRBJ2-7,-,TRBV7-2,many,CASSFTSPYEQYF,TGTGCCAGCAGCTTCACCTCCCCTTACGAGCAGTACTTC
TRBJ1-5,-,TRBV28,many,CASRDRDGDQPQHF,TGTGCCAGCAGGGACCGGGACGGTGATCAGCCCCAGCATTTT
TRBJ2-5,-,TRBV5-4,few,CASSLVLDRFPQETQYF,TGTGCCAGCAGCTTGGTTCTGGACAGATTCCCGCAAGAGACCCAGTACTTC
TRBJ1-2,TRBD1,TRBV6-6,few,CASSYANPIQGTGYGYTF,TGTGCCAGCAGTTACGCGAACCCCATACAGGGGACGGGGTATGGCTACACCTTC
TRBJ2-1,-,TRBV2,many,CASSPRPGHNEQFF,TGTGCCAGCAGTCCCCGCCCGGGCCACAATGAGCAGTTCTTC
TRBJ2-1,TRBD2,TRBV4-2,few,CASSLTSGSLGEQFF,TGTGCCAGCAGCCTGACTAGCGGGAGCTTGGGTGAGCAGTTCTTC
TRBJ2-3,TRBD2,TRBV28,many,CASSWLAGETRTTDTQYF,TGTGCCAGCAGTTGGCTAGCGGGAGAAACTCGCACCACAGATACGCAGTATTTT